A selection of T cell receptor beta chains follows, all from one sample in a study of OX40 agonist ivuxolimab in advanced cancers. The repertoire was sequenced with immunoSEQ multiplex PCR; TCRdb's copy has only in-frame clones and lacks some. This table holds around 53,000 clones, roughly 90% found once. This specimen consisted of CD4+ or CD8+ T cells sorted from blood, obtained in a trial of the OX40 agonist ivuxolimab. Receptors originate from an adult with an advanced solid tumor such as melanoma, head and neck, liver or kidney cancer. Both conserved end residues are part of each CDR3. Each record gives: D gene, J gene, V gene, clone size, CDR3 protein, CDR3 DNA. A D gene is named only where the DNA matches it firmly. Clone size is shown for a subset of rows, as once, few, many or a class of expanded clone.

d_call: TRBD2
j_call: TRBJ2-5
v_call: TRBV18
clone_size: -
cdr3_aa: CASSLLAGGQETQYF
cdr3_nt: TGTGCCAGCTCACTACTAGCGGGGGGCCAAGAGACCCAGTACTTC

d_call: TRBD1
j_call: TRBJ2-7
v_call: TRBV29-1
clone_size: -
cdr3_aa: CSAGSSGTGGEQYF
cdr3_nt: TGCAGCGCGGGGAGCTCCGGGACAGGGGGCGAGCAGTACTTC

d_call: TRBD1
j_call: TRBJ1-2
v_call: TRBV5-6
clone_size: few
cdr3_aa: CASSPGTGWGGGYTF
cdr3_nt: TGTGCCAGCAGCCCCGGGACAGGGTGGGGAGGCGGCTACACCTTC

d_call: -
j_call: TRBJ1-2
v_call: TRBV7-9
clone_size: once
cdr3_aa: CASSLGGSITIYGYTF
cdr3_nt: TGTGCCAGCAGCTTAGGAGGGTCAATCACCATATATGGCTACACCTTC

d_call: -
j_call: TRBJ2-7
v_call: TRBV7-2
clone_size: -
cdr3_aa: CASAHYEQYF
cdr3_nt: TGTGCCAGCGCTCACTACGAGCAGTACTTC

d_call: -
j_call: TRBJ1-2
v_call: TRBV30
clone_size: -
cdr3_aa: CAWDKWTDLRTQRGYTF
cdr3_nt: TGTGCCTGGGATAAATGGACAGACCTTAGGACCCAGCGAGGCTACACCTTC

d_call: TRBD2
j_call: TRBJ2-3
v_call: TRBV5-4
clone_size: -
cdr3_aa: CASSRLAVTDTQYF
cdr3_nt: TGTGCCAGCAGCCGACTAGCGGTCACAGATACGCAGTATTTT

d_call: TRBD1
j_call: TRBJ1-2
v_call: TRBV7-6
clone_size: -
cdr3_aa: CASSFAGGYGYTF
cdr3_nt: TGTGCCAGCAGCTTCGCAGGGGGGTATGGCTACACCTTC

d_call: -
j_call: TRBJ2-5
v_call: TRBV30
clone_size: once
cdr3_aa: CAWSVQETQYF
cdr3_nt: TGTGCCTGGAGTGTACAAGAGACCCAGTACTTC

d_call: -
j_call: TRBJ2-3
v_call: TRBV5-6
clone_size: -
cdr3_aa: CASSDIQGMQDTQYF
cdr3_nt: TGTGCCAGCAGCGACATACAGGGTATGCAAGATACGCAGTATTTT

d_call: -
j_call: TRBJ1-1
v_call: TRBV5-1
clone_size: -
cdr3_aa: CASSWTGTPGIENTEAFF
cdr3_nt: TGCGCCAGCAGCTGGACCGGGACACCGGGGATTGAGAACACTGAAGCTTTCTTT

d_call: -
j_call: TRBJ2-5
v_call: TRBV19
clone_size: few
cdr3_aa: CASSTAVGGSGTQYF
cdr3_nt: TGTGCCAGTAGTACCGCCGTGGGCGGTTCGGGGACCCAGTACTTC

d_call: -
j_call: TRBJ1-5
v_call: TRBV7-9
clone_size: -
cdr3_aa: CASSLSGGNSNQPQHF
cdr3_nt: TGTGCCAGCAGCTTATCTGGCGGAAATAGCAATCAGCCCCAGCATTTT

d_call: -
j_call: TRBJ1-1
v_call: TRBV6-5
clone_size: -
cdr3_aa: CASSFEQNTEAFF
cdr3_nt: TGTGCCAGCAGTTTCGAGCAGAACACTGAAGCTTTCTTT

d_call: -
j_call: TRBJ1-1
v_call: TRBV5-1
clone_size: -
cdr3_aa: CASSAGWGQELEAFF
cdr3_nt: TGCGCCAGCAGCGCCGGTTGGGGACAAGAACTTGAAGCTTTCTTT

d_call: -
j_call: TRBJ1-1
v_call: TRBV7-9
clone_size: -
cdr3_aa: CASSFSPNTEAFF
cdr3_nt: TGTGCCAGCAGCTTTAGTCCGAACACTGAAGCTTTCTTT

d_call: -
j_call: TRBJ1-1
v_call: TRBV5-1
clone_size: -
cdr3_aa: CASSKIHRESGTEAFF
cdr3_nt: TGCGCCAGCAGCAAAATACACAGGGAGTCTGGCACTGAAGCTTTCTTT

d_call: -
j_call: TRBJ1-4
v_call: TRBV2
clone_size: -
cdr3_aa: CASRSTPTNEKLFF
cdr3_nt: TGTGCCAGCAGATCCACCCCAACTAATGAAAAACTGTTTTTT

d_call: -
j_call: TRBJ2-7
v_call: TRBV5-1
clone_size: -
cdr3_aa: CASSLDGDLRQYF
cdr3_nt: TGCGCCAGCAGCTTGGATGGGGACTTGCGGCAGTACTTC

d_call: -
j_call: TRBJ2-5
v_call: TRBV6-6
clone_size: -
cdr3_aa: CAIADGPQETQYF
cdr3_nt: TGTGCCATTGCGGACGGACCCCAAGAGACCCAGTACTTC

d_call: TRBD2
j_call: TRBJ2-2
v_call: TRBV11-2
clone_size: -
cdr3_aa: CASSSGTSHTGELFF
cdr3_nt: TGTGCCAGCAGCTCCGGGACTAGCCACACCGGGGAGCTGTTTTTT

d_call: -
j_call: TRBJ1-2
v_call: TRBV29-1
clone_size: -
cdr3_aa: CSVEFGAPDYGYTF
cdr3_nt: TGCAGCGTTGAATTCGGGGCGCCGGACTATGGCTACACCTTC

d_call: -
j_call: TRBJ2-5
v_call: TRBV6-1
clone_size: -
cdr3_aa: CAASGNRETQYF
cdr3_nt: TGTGCCGCGAGCGGTAATCGGGAGACCCAGTACTTC

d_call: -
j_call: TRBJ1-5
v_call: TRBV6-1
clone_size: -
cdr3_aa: CASSEQGGDGNQPQHF
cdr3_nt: TGTGCCAGCAGTGAACAGGGAGGAGATGGCAATCAGCCCCAGCATTTT

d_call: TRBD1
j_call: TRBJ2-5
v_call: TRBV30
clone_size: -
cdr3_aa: CAGKRDSRLGTQYF
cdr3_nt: TGTGCCGGAAAACGGGACAGTCGGTTAGGGACCCAGTACTTC

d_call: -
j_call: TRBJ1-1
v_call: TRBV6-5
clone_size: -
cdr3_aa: CASSEQGVSAEAFF
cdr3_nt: TGTGCCAGCAGTGAACAAGGGGTAAGCGCTGAAGCTTTCTTT

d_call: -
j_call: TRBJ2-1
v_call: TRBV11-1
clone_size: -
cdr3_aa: CASSYPAGEQFF
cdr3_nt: TGTGCCAGCAGCTATCCAGCGGGTGAGCAGTTCTTC

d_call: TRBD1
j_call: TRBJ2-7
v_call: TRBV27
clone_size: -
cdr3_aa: CASSLLGTGNYEQYF
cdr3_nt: TGTGCCAGCAGTCTGCTAGGGACAGGTAACTACGAGCAGTACTTC

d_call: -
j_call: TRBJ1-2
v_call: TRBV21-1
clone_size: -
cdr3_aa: CASSKDAGGNGYTF
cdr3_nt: TGTGCCAGCAGCAAAGATGCAGGGGGAAATGGCTACACCTTC

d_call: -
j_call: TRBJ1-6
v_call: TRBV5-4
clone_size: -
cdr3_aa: CASSLVLARSPLHF
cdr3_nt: TGTGCCAGCAGCTTGGTCTTGGCGCGATCACCCCTCCACTTT

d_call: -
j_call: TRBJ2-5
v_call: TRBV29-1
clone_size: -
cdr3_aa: CSVQRHLLQETQYF
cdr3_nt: TGCAGCGTCCAAAGACACCTACTCCAAGAGACCCAGTACTTC